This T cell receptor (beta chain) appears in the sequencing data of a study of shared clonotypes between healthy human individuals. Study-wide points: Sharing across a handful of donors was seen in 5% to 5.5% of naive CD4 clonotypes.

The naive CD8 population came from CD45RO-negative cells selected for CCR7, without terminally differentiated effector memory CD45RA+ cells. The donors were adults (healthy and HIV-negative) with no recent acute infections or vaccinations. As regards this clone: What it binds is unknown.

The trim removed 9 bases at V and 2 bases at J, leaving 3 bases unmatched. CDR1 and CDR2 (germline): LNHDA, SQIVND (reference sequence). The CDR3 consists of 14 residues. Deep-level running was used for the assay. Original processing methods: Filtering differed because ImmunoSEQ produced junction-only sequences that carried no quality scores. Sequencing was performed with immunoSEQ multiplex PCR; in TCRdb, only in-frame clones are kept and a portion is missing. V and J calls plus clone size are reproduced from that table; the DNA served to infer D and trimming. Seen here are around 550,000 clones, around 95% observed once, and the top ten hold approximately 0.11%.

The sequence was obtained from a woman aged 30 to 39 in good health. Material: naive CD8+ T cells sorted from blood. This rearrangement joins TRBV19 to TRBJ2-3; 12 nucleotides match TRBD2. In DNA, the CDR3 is TGTGCCAGGCGACTAGCGGGAGACACAGATACGCAGTATTTT. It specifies CARRLAGDTDTQYF.